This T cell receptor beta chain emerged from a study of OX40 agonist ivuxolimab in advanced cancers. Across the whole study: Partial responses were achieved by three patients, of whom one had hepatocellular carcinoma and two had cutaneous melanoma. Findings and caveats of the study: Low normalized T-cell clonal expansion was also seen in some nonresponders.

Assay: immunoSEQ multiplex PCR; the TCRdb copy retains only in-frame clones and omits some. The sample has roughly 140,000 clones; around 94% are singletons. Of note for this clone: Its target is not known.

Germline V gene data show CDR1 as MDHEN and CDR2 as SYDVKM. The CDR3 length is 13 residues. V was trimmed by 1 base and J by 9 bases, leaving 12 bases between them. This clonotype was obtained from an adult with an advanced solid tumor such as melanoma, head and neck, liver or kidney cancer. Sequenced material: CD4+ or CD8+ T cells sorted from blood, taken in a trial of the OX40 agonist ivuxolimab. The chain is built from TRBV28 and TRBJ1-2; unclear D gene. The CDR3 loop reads CASSLYWEARYTF. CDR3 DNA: TGTGCCAGCAGTTTATATTGGGAGGCGCGCTACACCTTC.